This T cell receptor (beta chain) was documented in a study of graft-versus-host responses after intestinal transplantation. General study points: Peak circulating GvH clone levels were associated with early post-transplant HvG declines.

On this clone: Its antigen is not identified.

The method was immunoSEQ multiplex PCR; TCRdb's version includes in-frame clones alone and lacks a portion of them. The sample contains about 97,000 clones, 75% to 95% of which appear only once. CDR1 and CDR2 from the germline V gene are MNHEY and SVGAGI. Trimming cost V 6 bases and J 2 bases, with 11 bases left between them. The CDR3 sequence is 13 residues long. This chain links TRBV6-5 with TRBJ2-7; D gene ambiguous. The sequenced sample was PBMCs, obtained around 68 weeks after intestinal transplant. The TCR originated in a human patient who received an intestinal transplant, so some T cells may come from the graft donor. Here the CDR3 reads CASSHDITYEQYF. DNA of the CDR3: TGTGCCAGCAGCCATGACATCACCTACGAGCAGTACTTC.